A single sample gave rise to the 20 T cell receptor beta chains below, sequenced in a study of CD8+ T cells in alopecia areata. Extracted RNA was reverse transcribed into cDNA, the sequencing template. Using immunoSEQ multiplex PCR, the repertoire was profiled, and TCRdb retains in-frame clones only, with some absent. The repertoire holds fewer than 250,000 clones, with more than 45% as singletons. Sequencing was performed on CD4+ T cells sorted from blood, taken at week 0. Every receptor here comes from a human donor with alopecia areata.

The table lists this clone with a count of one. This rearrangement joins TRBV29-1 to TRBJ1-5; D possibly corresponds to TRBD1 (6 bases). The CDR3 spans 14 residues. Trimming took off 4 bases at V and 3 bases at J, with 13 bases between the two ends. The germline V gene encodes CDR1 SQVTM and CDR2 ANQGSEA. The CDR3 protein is CSVGEGGDNQPQHF. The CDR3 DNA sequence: TGCAGCGTTGGCGAGGGGGGAGACAATCAGCCCCAGCATTTT.

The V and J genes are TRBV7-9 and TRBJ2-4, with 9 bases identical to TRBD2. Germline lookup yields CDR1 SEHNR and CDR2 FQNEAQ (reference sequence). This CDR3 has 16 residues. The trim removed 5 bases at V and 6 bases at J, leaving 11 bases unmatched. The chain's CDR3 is CASSRNGAGGRNIQYF. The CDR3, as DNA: TGTGCCAGCAGCCGAAACGGGGCGGGAGGGAGAAACATTCAGTACTTC. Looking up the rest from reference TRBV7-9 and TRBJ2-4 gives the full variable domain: DTGVSQNPRHKITKRGQNVTFRCDPISEHNRLYWYRQTLGQGPEFLTYFQNEAQLEKSRLLSDRFSAERPKGSFSTLEIQRTEQGDSAMYLCASSRNGAGGRNIQYFGAGTRLSVL.

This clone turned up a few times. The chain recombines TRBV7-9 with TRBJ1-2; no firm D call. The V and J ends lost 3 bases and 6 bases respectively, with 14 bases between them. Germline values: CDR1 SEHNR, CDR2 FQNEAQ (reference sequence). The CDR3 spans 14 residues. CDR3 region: CASSLDVIVHGYTF. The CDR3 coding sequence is TGTGCCAGCAGCTTGGACGTTATTGTACATGGCTACACCTTC.

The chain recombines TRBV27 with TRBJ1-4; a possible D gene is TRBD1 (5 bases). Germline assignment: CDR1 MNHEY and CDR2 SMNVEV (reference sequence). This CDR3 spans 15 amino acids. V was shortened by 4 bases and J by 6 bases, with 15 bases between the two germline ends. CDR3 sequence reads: CASSSSGAGHEKLFF. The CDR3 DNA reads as TGTGCCAGCAGTTCCTCCGGGGCGGGGCATGAAAAACTGTTTTTT. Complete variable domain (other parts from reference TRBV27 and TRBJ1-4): EAQVTQNPRYLITVTGKKLTVTCSQNMNHEYMSWYRQDPGLGLRQIYYSMNVEVTDKGDVPEGYKVSRKEKRNFPLILESPSPNQTSLYFCASSSSGAGHEKLFFGSGTQLSVL.

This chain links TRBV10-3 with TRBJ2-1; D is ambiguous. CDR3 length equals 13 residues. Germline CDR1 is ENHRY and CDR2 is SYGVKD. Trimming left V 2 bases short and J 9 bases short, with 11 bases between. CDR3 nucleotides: TGTGCCATCAGTGAGATGGCTAAAGGTGAGCAGTTCTTC. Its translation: CAISEMAKGEQFF.

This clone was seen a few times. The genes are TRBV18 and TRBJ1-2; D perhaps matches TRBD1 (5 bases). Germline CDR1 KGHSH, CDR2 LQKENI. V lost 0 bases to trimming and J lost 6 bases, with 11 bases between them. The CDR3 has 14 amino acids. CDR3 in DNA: TGTGCCAGCTCACCACCGGGCGTGGGGCATGGCTACACCTTC. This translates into CASSPPGVGHGYTF.

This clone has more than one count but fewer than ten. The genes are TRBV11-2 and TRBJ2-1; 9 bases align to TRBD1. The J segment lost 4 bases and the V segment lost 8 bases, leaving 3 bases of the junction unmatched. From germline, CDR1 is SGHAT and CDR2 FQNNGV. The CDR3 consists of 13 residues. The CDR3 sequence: CASEDRGYNEQFF. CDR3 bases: TGTGCCAGCGAGGACAGGGGATACAATGAGCAGTTCTTC.

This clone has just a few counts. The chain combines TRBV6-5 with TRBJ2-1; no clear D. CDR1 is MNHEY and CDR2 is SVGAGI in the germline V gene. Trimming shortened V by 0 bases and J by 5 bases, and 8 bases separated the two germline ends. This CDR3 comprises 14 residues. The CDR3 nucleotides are TGTGCCAGCAGTTACTCGTACAGTAACAATGAGCAGTTCTTC. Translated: CASSYSYSNNEQFF.

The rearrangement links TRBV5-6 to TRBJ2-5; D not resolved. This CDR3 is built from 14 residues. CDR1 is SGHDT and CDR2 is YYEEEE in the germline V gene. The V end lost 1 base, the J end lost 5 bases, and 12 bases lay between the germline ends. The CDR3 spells CASSLFQAWETQYF. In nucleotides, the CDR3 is TGTGCCAGCAGCTTGTTTCAGGCGTGGGAGACCCAGTACTTC.

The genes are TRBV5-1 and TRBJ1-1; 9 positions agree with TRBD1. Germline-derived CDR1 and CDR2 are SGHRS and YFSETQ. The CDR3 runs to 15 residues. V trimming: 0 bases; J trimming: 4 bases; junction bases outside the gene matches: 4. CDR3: CASSLDRGRSTEAFF. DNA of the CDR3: TGCGCCAGCAGCTTGGACAGGGGGCGAAGCACTGAAGCTTTCTTT.

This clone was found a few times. In DNA form, the CDR3 reads TGCGCCAGCAGCCAAGCGCCCCCCGGAGAGCAGTACTTC. Translation: CASSQAPPGEQYF. The rearrangement uses TRBV4-1 and TRBJ2-7; D gene uncertain. Per germline, CDR1 MGHRA and CDR2 YSYEKL. This CDR3 contains 13 residues. The V gene lost 1 base and the J gene lost 7 bases, with 11 bases spanning the gap.

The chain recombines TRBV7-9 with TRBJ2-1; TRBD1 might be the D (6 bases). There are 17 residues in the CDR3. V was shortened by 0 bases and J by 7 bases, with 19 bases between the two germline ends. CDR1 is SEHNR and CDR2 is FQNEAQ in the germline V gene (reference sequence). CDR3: CASSLAFAGAALNEQFF. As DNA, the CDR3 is TGTGCCAGCAGCTTAGCGTTTGCAGGGGCCGCGCTTAATGAGCAGTTCTTC. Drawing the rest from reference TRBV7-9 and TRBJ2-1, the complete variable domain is DTGVSQNPRHKITKRGQNVTFRCDPISEHNRLYWYRQTLGQGPEFLTYFQNEAQLEKSRLLSDRFSAERPKGSFSTLEIQRTEQGDSAMYLCASSLAFAGAALNEQFFGPGTRLTVL.

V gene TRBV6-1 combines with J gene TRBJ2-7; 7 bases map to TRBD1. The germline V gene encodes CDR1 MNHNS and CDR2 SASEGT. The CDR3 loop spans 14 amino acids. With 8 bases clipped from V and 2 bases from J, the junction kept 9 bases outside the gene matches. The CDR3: CASSRQGETYEQYF. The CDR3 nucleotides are TGTGCCAGCTCCAGACAGGGCGAAACCTACGAGCAGTACTTC.

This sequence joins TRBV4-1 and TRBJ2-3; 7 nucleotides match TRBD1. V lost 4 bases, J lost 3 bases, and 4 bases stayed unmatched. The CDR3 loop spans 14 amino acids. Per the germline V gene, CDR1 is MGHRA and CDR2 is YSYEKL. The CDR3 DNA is TGCGCCAGCAGCCGGGCAGGGGGAACAGATACGCAGTATTTT. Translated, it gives CASSRAGGTDTQYF.

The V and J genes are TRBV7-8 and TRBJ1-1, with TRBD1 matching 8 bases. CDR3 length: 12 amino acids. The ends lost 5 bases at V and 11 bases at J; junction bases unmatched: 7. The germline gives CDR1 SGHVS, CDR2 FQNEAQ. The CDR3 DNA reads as TGTGCCAGCAGCCCAGTCAGGGGGCCGGCTTTCTTT. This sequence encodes CASSPVRGPAFF. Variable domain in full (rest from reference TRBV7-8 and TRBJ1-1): GAGVSQSPRYKVAKRGQDVALRCDPISGHVSLFWYQQALGQGPEFLTYFQNEAQLDKSGLPSDRFFAERPEGSVSTLKIQRTQQEDSAVYLCASSPVRGPAFFGQGTRLTVV.

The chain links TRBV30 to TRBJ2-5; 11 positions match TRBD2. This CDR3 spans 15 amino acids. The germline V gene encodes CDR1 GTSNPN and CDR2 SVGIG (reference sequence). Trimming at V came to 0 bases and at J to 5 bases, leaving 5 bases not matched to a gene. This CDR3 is CAWSVLAGAGETQYF. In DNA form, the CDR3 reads TGTGCCTGGAGTGTACTAGCGGGAGCGGGGGAGACCCAGTACTTC.

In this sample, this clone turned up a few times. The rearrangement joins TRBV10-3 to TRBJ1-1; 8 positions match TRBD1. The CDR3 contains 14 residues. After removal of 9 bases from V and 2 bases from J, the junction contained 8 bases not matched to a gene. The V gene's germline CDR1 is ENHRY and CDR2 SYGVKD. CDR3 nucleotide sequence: TGTGCCATTCGCCCTGGGACAGGCAACACTGAAGCTTTCTTT. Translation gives CAIRPGTGNTEAFF.

The CDR3 reads CASSLTWGPAFF. Written as DNA, the CDR3 is TGTGCCAGCAGCTTAACATGGGGCCCAGCTTTCTTT. J is TRBJ1-1 and V is TRBV7-9; tentative D call: TRBD1 (5 bases). V dropped 2 bases and J dropped 10 bases, with 11 bases sitting between them. CDR1 and CDR2 from the germline V gene are SEHNR and FQNEAQ (reference sequence). The CDR3 loop spans 12 amino acids.

CDR3 sequence reads: CASSSQGNYGYTF. CDR3 DNA sequence: TGTGCCAGCTCATCACAGGGTAACTATGGCTACACCTTC. The chain couples TRBV18 to TRBJ1-2, with D possibly TRBD1 on 6 matching bases. V was trimmed by 5 bases and J by 1 base, leaving 8 bases between them. CDR1 KGHSH and CDR2 LQKENI come from the germline V gene. There are 13 residues in the CDR3.

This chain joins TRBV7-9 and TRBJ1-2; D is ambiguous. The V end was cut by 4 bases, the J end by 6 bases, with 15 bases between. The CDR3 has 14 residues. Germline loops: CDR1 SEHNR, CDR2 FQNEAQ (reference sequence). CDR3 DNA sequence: TGTGCCAGCAGCTCCTGGACTAACGGGGATGGCTACACCTTC. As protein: CASSSWTNGDGYTF. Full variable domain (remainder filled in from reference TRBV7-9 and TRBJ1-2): DTGVSQNPRHKITKRGQNVTFRCDPISEHNRLYWYRQTLGQGPEFLTYFQNEAQLEKSRLLSDRFSAERPKGSFSTLEIQRTEQGDSAMYLCASSSWTNGDGYTFGSGTRLTVV.